This TCR beta chain comes out of a study of OX40 agonist ivuxolimab in advanced cancers. Study-wide background: Three patients had partial responses: one hepatocellular carcinoma, two cutaneous melanoma. Study results and caveats: It was also the case that some nonresponders had low normalized T-cell clonal expansion. Relative to CD4+ cells, CD8+ T cells on average had more expanded clones.

CDR1 is DFQATT and CDR2 is SNEGSKA in the germline V gene (reference sequence). The germline V and J ends were trimmed by 2 bases and 5 bases, with 6 bases remaining between them. This CDR3 has 11 residues. This clone was detected only a few times. The antigen is unknown. TCRdb's copy holds only in-frame clones and misses some; the assay was immunoSEQ multiplex PCR. The table has roughly 70,000 clones, about 88% seen once. The material was CD4+ or CD8+ T cells sorted from blood, obtained in a trial of the OX40 agonist ivuxolimab. The gene calls are TRBV20-1 and TRBJ2-5; no definite D call. This receptor was identified in an adult with an advanced solid tumor such as melanoma, head and neck, liver or kidney cancer. CDR3 DNA sequence: TGCAGTGCTAGAATGGGGGAGACCCAGTACTTC. It is translated as CSARMGETQYF.